One and the same sample provided the 22 T cell receptor beta chains below, sequenced in a study of blood T cell repertoires in COVID-19 (dated by TCRdb to the early 2020s). Library construction relied on the immunoSEQ multiplex PCR assay. This immuneACCESS table, as held by TCRdb, lists in-frame sequences with V and J called but not all clones. Of the missing ones, under half trace to an unresolved V gene in checked studies; the others have no known cause. The sample table records about 240,000 clones; 83% of these occur just once. The ten largest clones take up roughly 5% of the sample. Sample: peripheral blood. Source of these receptors: a human donor in a cohort sampled during active COVID-19.

The J gene is TRBJ2-2, the V gene TRBV9; TRBD1 agrees at 9 bases. The trim removed 4 bases at V and 5 bases at J, leaving 9 bases unmatched. Germline loops: CDR1 SGDLS, CDR2 YYNGEE. The CDR3 covers 16 residues. The CDR3 reads CASSSRDRVGTGELFF. The DNA for the CDR3 is TGTGCCAGCAGCTCCCGGGACAGGGTAGGAACCGGGGAGCTGTTTTTT.

The V and J genes are TRBV6-5 and TRBJ2-3, with D possibly matching TRBD2 (7 bases). V was cut by 7 bases and J by 4 bases, with 15 bases left in between. The CDR3 has 14 residues. Germline-derived CDR1 and CDR2 are MNHEY and SVGAGI. CDR3 region: CASIVRGGPDTQYF. The CDR3 nucleotides are TGTGCCAGCATAGTTCGCGGGGGCCCAGATACGCAGTATTTT.

This clone came up a few times. The chain is built from TRBV9 and TRBJ1-1; the D gene is possibly TRBD1 (6 bases). The V end was cut by 0 bases, the J end by 7 bases, with 22 bases between. CDR1 SGDLS and CDR2 YYNGEE come from the germline V gene. The CDR3 is 17 residues long. The DNA of the CDR3 is TGTGCCAGCAGCGTAGCTGGGTTCCTTGGGAGAGGGGGTGAAGCTTTCTTT. This codes for CASSVAGFLGRGGEAFF. Based on the CDR3 plus reference TRBV9 and TRBJ1-1, the full variable domain is DSGVTQTPKHLITATGQRVTLRCSPRSGDLSVYWYQQSLDQGLQFLIQYYNGEERAKGNILERFSAQQFPDLHSELNLSSLELGDSALYFCASSVAGFLGRGGEAFFGQGTRLTVV.

The chain employs TRBV6-5 and TRBJ1-2; possible D gene TRBD1, 6 bases. Germline CDR1 and CDR2: MNHEY and SVGAGI. With 4 bases removed from V and 8 bases from J, the gap between germline ends came to 14 bases. This CDR3 is built from 13 residues. The CDR3 sequence: CASSSSRGPGYTF. The CDR3 nucleotides are TGTGCCAGCAGTTCCTCGCGGGGGCCGGGCTACACCTTC.

In its sample, this clone was seen many times. This chain joins TRBV4-1 and TRBJ1-4; perhaps TRBD1 as D (5 bases). Germline V CDR1 and CDR2: MGHRA, YSYEKL. V was pared by 1 base and J by 1 base, with 7 bases between. The CDR3 sequence is 15 residues long. Here the CDR3 DNA reads TGCGCCAGCAGCCAAGCAGGGTTAACTAATGAAAAACTGTTTTTT. It is translated as CASSQAGLTNEKLFF.

A note on this clone: Other DNA sequences in this specimen translate into the identical CDR3. The chain couples TRBV18 to TRBJ1-5, with TRBD1 as a possible D gene (6 bases). This CDR3 has 14 amino acids. V lost 6 bases and J 4 bases, leaving 13 bases between the germline ends. Germline CDR1 reads KGHSH; CDR2 reads LQKENI. In DNA, the CDR3 is TGTGCCAGCTCCCCCGGACAGCAAAATCAGCCCCAGCATTTT. It specifies CASSPGQQNQPQHF.

The V call is TRBV5-1, the J call TRBJ2-7, with TRBD1 matching 8 bases. V lost 4 bases, J lost 0 bases, and 3 bases stayed unmatched. Germline lookup yields CDR1 SGHRS and CDR2 YFSETQ. This CDR3 is 14 amino acids long. CDR3 DNA: TGCGCCAGCAGCCCCGGACAGGGCTCCTACGAGCAGTACTTC. Amino acids: CASSPGQGSYEQYF.

CDR3: CSVGAVGSGANVLTF. CDR3 nucleotide sequence: TGCAGCGTTGGGGCAGTGGGCTCTGGGGCCAACGTCCTGACTTTC. V gene TRBV29-1 combines with J gene TRBJ2-6, with D uncertain. Germline CDR1 is SQVTM and CDR2 is ANQGSEA. Trimming removed 4 bases at V and 0 bases at J, with 10 bases between. This CDR3 has 15 residues.

The chain is built from TRBV29-1 and TRBJ2-5, with 7 nucleotides matching TRBD2. With V trimmed by 8 bases and J by 3 bases, 9 bases remained unmatched. This CDR3 is 13 amino acids long. Germline CDR1 SQVTM, CDR2 ANQGSEA. CDR3 bases: TGCAGCTCAAGCGGGACGCGCGAAGAGACCCAGTACTTC. Encoded protein: CSSSGTREETQYF.

This clone was observed a handful of times. This sequence joins TRBV3-1 (or the pseudogene TRBV3-2) and TRBJ2-1; 15 bases match TRBD2. The CDR3 has 17 amino acids. V was clipped by 2 bases and J by 4 bases; unmatched bases: 3. Germline V CDR1 and CDR2: LGHDT, YNNKEL (reference sequence). The CDR3, as DNA: TGTGCCAGCAGCCAAAGTGGACTAGCGGGAGGGTACAATGAGCAGTTCTTC. It encodes CASSQSGLAGGYNEQFF.

This rearrangement joins TRBV3-1 (or the pseudogene TRBV3-2) to TRBJ2-5; the D gene is possibly TRBD1 (6 bases). This CDR3 is 13 amino acids long. CDR1 LGHDT and CDR2 YNNKEL come from the germline V gene (reference sequence). Trimming removed 3 bases from V and 3 bases from J, with 8 bases in between. CDR3 DNA sequence: TGTGCCAGCAGCCATTCAGGGGAAGAGACCCAGTACTTC. As protein: CASSHSGEETQYF.

This clone was seen many times. V gene TRBV28 combines with J gene TRBJ2-7, with 9 nucleotides matching TRBD1. Germline trimming cut 6 bases from V and 3 bases from J; bases unmatched to any gene: 9. Germline V gene lookup returns CDR1 MDHEN and CDR2 SYDVKM. CDR3 length: 15 amino acids. The CDR3 DNA sequence: TGTGCCAGCAGCCGCGATGGGACAGGGAGCTACGAGCAGTACTTC. It yields the protein CASSRDGTGSYEQYF.

The J gene is TRBJ2-3, the V gene TRBV5-1; 12 bases agree with TRBD2. Trimming took 4 bases from V and 2 from J; bases not matched to a gene: 8. Per the germline V gene, CDR1 is SGHRS and CDR2 is YFSETQ. The CDR3 is made up of 17 amino acids. The CDR3 is CASSPTLAGGFTDTQYF. CDR3 coding DNA: TGCGCCAGCAGCCCGACACTAGCGGGGGGCTTCACAGATACGCAGTATTTT.

The chain has TRBV28 and TRBJ2-1, with TRBD2 matching 8 bases. J was trimmed by 6 bases and V by 4 bases; bases with no gene match: 11. Per germline, CDR1 MDHEN and CDR2 SYDVKM. The CDR3 runs to 16 residues. CDR3 coding DNA: TGTGCCAGCAGTTCACCCGGGACTAGGGTAGTCAATGAGCAGTTCTTC. It translates to CASSSPGTRVVNEQFF.

This chain uses TRBV10-1 with TRBJ2-1, with D perhaps matching TRBD2 (6 bases). The ends were cut back, 3 bases at V and 7 bases at J, with 16 bases in the middle. The germline gives CDR1 WNHNN, CDR2 SYGVQD (reference sequence). The CDR3 spans 15 residues. The CDR3, as DNA: TGCGCCAGCAGTGAATACGGGGTCCTAGCGAATGAGCAGTTCTTC. As protein: CASSEYGVLANEQFF.

The chain links TRBV10-3 to TRBJ1-2; unclear D gene. In germline, CDR1 is ENHRY, CDR2 SYGVKD. The CDR3 has 13 residues. V was shortened by 11 bases and J by 3 bases, with 16 bases between the two germline ends. As DNA, the CDR3 is TGTGCCTCTAGGAAGGCAACGGACTATGGCTACACCTTC. Protein product: CASRKATDYGYTF.

In DNA form, the CDR3 reads TGTGCCAGCAGCCCCGCTAGCGGGGGCAACGAGCAGTACTTC. Protein sequence: CASSPASGGNEQYF. The V and J genes are TRBV9 and TRBJ2-7, with TRBD2 matching 10 bases. The CDR3 length is 14 residues. Germline V lookup: CDR1 SGDLS, CDR2 YYNGEE. V gave up 4 bases and J gave up 5 bases; unmatched junction bases: 6.

V and J are TRBV6-6 and TRBJ2-1, with a possible D match to TRBD1 (6 bases). The CDR3 is made up of 17 amino acids. CDR1 and CDR2 from the germline V gene are MNHNY and SVGAGI (reference sequence). V lost 5 bases, J lost 1 base, and 18 bases lay in between. The CDR3 reads CASSLLSQGMSYNEQFF. Written as DNA, the CDR3 is TGTGCCAGCAGTCTCCTTTCACAGGGTATGTCCTACAATGAGCAGTTCTTC.

V gene TRBV2 combines with J gene TRBJ1-5, with D possibly matching TRBD1 (6 bases). V lost 7 bases and J lost 3, with 10 bases in between. The germline V gene has CDR1 SNHLY and CDR2 FYNNEI. The CDR3 length is 13 residues. CDR3 sequence: CASNKGHNQPQHF. CDR3 sequence (DNA): TGTGCCAGCAACAAGGGACACAATCAGCCCCAGCATTTT.

The chain couples TRBV7-2 to TRBJ2-3; TRBD2 matches at 14 bases. This CDR3 contains 15 residues. The germline CDR1 and CDR2 sequences are SGHTA and FQGNSA. V gave up 5 bases and J gave up 5 bases; unmatched junction bases: 3. CDR3 DNA sequence: TGTGCCAGCAGCCCCGGACTAGCGGGGGGAGATACGCAGTATTTT. It specifies CASSPGLAGGDTQYF. The full variable domain, with the rest looked up from reference TRBV7-2 and TRBJ2-3, is GAGVSQSPSNKVTEKGKDVELRCDPISGHTALYWYRQSLGQGLEFLIYFQGNSAPDKSGLPSDRFSAERTGGSVSTLTIQRTQQEDSAVYLCASSPGLAGGDTQYFGPGTRLTVL.

The V and J genes are TRBV6-5 and TRBJ1-4, with D tentatively TRBD1 (6 bases). Germline CDR1 MNHEY, CDR2 SVGAGI. V was trimmed by 6 bases and J by 8 bases, leaving 19 bases between them. The CDR3 length is 15 residues. The CDR3 sequence is CASRVTGRVEEKLFF. Written as DNA, the CDR3 is TGTGCCAGCAGGGTTACAGGGAGGGTCGAAGAAAAACTGTTTTTT.

The gene calls are TRBV10-3 and TRBJ2-5; D unresolved. Trimming pared 4 bases from V and 1 base from J, leaving 10 bases between. Germline values: CDR1 ENHRY, CDR2 SYGVKD. The CDR3 totals 14 residues. CDR3 sequence: CAISGENAQETQYF. The CDR3, as DNA: TGTGCCATCAGTGGAGAAAATGCCCAAGAGACCCAGTACTTC.